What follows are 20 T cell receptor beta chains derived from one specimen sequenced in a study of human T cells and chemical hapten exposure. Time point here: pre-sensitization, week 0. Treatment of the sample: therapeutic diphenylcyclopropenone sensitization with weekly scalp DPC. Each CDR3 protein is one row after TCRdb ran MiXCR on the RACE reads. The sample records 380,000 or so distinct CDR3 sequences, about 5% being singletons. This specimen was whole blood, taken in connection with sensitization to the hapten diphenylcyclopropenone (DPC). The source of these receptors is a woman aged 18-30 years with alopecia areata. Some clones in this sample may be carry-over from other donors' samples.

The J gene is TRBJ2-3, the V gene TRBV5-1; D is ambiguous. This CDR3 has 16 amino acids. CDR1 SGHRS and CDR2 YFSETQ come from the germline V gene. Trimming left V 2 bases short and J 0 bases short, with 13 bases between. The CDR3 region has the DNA TGCGCCAGCAGCTTTCTATCCACAACTAGCACAGATACGCAGTATTTT. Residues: CASSFLSTTSTDTQYF.

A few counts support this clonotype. The CDR3 nucleotides read TGTGCCAGCAGCCGGGGAGAGTTCAACACTGAAGCTTTCTTT. Translating gives CASSRGEFNTEAFF. This chain joins TRBV6-5 and TRBJ1-1; no firm D call. Germline-derived CDR1 and CDR2 are MNHEY and SVGAGI. CDR3 length: 14 amino acids. V lost 6 bases, J lost 2 bases, and 13 bases lay in between.

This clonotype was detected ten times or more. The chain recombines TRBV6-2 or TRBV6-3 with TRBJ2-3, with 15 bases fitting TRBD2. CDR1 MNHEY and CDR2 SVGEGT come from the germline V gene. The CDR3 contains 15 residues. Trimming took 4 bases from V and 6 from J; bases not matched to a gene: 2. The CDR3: CASSWTSGGADTQYF. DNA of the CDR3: TGTGCCAGCAGTTGGACTAGCGGGGGGGCGGATACGCAGTATTTT.

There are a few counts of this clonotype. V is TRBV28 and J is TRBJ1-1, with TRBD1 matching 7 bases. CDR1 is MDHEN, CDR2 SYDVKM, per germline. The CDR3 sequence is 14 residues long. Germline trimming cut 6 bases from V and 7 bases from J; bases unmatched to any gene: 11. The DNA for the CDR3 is TGTGCCAGCAGCCTTGGAGGGGGCGCGGGTGAAGCTTTCTTT. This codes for CASSLGGGAGEAFF.

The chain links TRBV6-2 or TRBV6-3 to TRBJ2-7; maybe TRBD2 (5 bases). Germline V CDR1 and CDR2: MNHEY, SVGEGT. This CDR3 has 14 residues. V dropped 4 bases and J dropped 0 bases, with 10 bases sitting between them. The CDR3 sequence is CASSFGVASYEQYF. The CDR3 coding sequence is TGTGCCAGCAGTTTCGGGGTCGCCTCCTACGAGCAGTACTTC.

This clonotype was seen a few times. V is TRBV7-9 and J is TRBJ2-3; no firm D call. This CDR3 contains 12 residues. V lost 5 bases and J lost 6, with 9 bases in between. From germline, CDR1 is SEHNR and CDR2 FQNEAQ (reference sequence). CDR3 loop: CASSPMADTQYF. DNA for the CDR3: TGTGCCAGCAGCCCCATGGCTGATACGCAGTATTTT.

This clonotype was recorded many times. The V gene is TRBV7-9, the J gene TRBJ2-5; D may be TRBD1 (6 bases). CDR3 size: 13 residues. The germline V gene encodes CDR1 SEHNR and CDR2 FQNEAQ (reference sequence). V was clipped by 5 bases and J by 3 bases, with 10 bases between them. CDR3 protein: CASSLDSKETQYF. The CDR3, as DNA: TGTGCCAGCAGCCTGGACAGCAAAGAGACCCAGTACTTC.

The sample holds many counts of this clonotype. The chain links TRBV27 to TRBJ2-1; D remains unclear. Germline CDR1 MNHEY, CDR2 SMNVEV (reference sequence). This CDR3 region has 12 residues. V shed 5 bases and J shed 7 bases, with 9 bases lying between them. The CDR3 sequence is CASSVLGNEQFF. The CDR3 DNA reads TGTGCCAGCAGTGTGTTAGGGAATGAGCAGTTCTTC.

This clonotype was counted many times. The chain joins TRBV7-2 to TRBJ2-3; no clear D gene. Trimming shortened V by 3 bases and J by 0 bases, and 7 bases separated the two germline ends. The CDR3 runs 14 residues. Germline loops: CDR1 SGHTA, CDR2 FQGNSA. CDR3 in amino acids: CASSFRTSTDTQYF. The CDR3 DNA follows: TGTGCCAGCAGCTTCAGAACAAGCACAGATACGCAGTATTTT.

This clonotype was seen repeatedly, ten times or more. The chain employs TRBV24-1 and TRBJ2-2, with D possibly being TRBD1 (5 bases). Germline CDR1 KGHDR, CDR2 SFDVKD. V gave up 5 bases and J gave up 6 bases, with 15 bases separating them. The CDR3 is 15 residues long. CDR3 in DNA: TGTGCCACCAGTGCTTGGCAGGGCAACGCCGGGGAGCTGTTTTTT. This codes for CATSAWQGNAGELFF.

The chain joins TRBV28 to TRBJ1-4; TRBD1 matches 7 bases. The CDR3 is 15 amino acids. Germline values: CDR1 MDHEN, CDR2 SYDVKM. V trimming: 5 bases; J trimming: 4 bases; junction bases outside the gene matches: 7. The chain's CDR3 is CASSAYRDSNEKLFF. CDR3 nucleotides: TGTGCCAGCAGTGCCTACCGGGACAGTAATGAAAAACTGTTTTTT.

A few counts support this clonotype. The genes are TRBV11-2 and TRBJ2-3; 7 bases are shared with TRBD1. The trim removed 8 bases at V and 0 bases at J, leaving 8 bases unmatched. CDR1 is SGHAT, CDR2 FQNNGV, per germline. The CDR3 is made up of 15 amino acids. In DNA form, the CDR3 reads TGTGCCAGCGAAAACAGGGGTACTAGCACAGATACGCAGTATTTT. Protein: CASENRGTSTDTQYF.

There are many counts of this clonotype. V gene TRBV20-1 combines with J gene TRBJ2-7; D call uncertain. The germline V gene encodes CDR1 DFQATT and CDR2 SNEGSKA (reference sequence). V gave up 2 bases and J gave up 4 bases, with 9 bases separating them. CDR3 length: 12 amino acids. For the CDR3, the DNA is TGCAGTGCTAGACCGGCTAATTACGAGCAGTACTTC. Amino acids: CSARPANYEQYF.

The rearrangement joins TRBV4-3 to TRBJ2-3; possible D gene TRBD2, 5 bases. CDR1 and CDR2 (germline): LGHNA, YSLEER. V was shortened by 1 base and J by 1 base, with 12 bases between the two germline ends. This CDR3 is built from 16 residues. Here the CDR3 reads CASSQVREGRTDTQYF. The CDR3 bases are TGCGCCAGCAGCCAAGTCCGAGAGGGTCGCACAGATACGCAGTATTTT.

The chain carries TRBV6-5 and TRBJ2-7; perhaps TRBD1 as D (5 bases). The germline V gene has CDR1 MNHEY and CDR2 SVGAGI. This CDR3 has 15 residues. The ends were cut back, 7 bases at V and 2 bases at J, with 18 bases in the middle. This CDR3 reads CASIGAANFAYEQYF. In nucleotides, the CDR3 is TGTGCCAGCATTGGGGCCGCCAATTTTGCCTACGAGCAGTACTTC.

The CDR3 nucleotides read TGTGCCACCCCCGTGGTCTACACCTTC. It is translated as CATPVVYTF. V is TRBV6-2 or TRBV6-3 and J is TRBJ1-2, with unresolved D. Trimming removed 10 bases at V and 10 bases at J, with 10 bases between. Per the germline V gene, CDR1 is MNHEY and CDR2 is SVGEGT. The CDR3 loop spans 9 amino acids.

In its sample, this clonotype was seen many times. CDR3 protein: CASSPRTSGGRGGELFF. The CDR3 coding sequence is TGTGCCAGCAGCCCTCGGACTAGCGGGGGCCGGGGCGGGGAGCTGTTTTTT. This rearrangement joins TRBV7-2 to TRBJ2-2; TRBD2 matches at 13 bases. Germline CDR1 is SGHTA and CDR2 is FQGNSA. Unmatched junction bases numbered 10, after V lost 5 bases and J lost 7 bases. The length of the CDR3 is 17 residues.

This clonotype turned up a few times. DNA for the CDR3: TGTGCCAGCACCCCCGCCCTGGGTAATGAGCAGTTCTTC. Residues: CASTPALGNEQFF. The rearrangement uses TRBV6-6 and TRBJ2-1; D not certain. Trimming took 7 bases from V and 7 from J, leaving 14 bases between them. The CDR3 contains 13 residues. The germline V gene encodes CDR1 MNHNY and CDR2 SVGAGI (reference sequence).

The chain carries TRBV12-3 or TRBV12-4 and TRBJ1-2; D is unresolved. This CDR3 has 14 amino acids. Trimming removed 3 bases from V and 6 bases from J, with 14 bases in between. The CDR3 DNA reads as TGTGCCAGCAGTTTCCACGGACGGGCGGATGGCTACACCTTC. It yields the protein CASSFHGRADGYTF.

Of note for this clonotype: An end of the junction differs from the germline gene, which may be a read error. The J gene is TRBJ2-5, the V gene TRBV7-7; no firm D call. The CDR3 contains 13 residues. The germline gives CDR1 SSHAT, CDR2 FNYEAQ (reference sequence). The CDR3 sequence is CASSLTVSATQYF. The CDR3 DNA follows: TGTGCTAGCAGCTTAACAGTCTCGGCGACCCAGTACTTC.